This TCR beta chain is drawn from a study of blood T cell repertoires in COVID-19. About the research overall: The origin of the acute and convalescent COVID-19 samples was the United States, Italy and Spain. From T cells, B-cell-depleted T cells, or PBMCs came the material, which was cDNA or gDNA.

The CDR3 sequence is 15 residues long. J lost 3 bases, V lost 3 bases, and 4 bases had no gene match. The germline CDR1 and CDR2 sequences are WNHNN and SYGVQD (reference sequence). Authors' processing steps: Estimated nucleated cell counts came from reference gene primer amplification. Profiled with immunoSEQ multiplex PCR; TCRdb holds only in-frame clones, not every one. Clone size and V and J calls were adopted from that table, with D and trimming inferred from the DNA. Of some 170,000 clones in the sample, roughly 86% were seen once. The sequencing input was peripheral blood. The source is a woman aged 50 to 65 with acute or convalescent COVID-19. This chain connects TRBV10-1 to TRBJ2-7; 11 bases match TRBD2. CDR3 DNA sequence: TGCGCCAGCAGTGAAGGGACTAGCGGCCTCTACGAGCAGTACTTC. It encodes CASSEGTSGLYEQYF.